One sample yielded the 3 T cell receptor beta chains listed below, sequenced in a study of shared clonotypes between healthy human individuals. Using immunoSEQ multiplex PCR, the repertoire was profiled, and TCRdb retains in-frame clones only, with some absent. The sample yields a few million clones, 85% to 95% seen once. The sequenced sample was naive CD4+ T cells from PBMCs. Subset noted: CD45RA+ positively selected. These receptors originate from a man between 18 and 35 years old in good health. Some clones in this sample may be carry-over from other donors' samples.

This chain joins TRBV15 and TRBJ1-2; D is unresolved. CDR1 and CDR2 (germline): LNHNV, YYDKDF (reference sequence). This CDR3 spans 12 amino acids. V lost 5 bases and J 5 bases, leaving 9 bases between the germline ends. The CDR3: CATSGVLYGYTF. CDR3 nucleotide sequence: TGTGCCACCAGCGGCGTTTTGTATGGCTACACCTTC.

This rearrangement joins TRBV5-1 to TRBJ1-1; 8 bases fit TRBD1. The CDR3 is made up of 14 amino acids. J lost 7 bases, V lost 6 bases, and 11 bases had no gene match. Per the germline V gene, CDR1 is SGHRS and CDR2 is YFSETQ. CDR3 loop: CASNNQGALDEAFF. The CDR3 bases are TGCGCCAGCAACAACCAGGGGGCCTTAGATGAAGCTTTCTTT.

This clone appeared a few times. Here the CDR3 DNA reads TGTGCCTGGTTACGAGCAAGTCTGAACACTGAAGCTTTCTTT. Translating gives CAWLRASLNTEAFF. V is TRBV30 and J is TRBJ1-1; no clear D gene. CDR3 length equals 14 residues. The V end was cut by 5 bases, the J end by 0 bases, with 13 bases between. Germline V gene lookup returns CDR1 GTSNPN and CDR2 SVGIG (reference sequence).